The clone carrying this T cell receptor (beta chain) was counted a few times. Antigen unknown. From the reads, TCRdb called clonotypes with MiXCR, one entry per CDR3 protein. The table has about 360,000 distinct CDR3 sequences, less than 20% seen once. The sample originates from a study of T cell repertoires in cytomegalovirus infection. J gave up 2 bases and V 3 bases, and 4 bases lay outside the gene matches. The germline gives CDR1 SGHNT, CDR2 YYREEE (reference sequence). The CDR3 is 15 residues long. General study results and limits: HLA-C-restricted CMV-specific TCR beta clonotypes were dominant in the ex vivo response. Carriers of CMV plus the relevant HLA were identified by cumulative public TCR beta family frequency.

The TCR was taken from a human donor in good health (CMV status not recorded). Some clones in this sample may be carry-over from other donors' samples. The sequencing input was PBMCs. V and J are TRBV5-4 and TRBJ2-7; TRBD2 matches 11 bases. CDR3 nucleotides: TGTGCCAGCAGCTGGGGACTAGCGGAGCCCTACGAGCAGTACTTC. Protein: CASSWGLAEPYEQYF.